In its sample, the clone carrying this T cell receptor (beta chain) was seen a few times. TCRdb fed the 5' RACE reads into MiXCR, producing one record per CDR3 protein. The table includes around 180,000 distinct CDR3 sequences, under 20% detected once. The sample belongs to a study of T-cell memory formation after mild COVID-19. The V gene's germline CDR1 is LNHDA and CDR2 SQIVND (reference sequence). The CDR3 runs to 14 residues. V lost 2 bases to trimming and J lost 5 bases; unmatched junction nucleotides: 3. This receptor was obtained from an adult woman who had mild COVID-19 (a few samples of this study predate the infection). Cell type and time point are not known. V is TRBV19 and J is TRBJ2-5; the match to TRBD1 covers 9 bases. Source material: PBMCs or a T cell subset sorted from them (not recorded which). The CDR3 reads CASSINRGRETQYF. DNA for the CDR3: TGTGCCAGTAGTATAAACAGGGGGCGGGAGACCCAGTACTTC.